These 6 T cell receptor beta chains were all obtained from the same sample, sequenced in a study of T cell responses to AZD1222 COVID-19 vaccine. Clones were read by immunoSEQ multiplex PCR, and TCRdb kept only the in-frame ones, dropping some. This sample yields some 140,000 clones, of which 80% to 90% are seen a single time; 5% to 6% belongs to the top ten. Specimen: peripheral blood, collected on day 0 of MenACWY control vaccination. The source of these receptors is an adult in good health.

The chain uses TRBV19 and TRBJ2-2; 10 bases map to TRBD1. CDR3 size: 17 residues. Germline V gene data show CDR1 as LNHDA and CDR2 as SQIVND (reference sequence). Losses at the gene ends were 0 bases for V and 3 bases for J; bases not matched to a gene: 4. The CDR3 is CASSIDVDRGYTGELFF. CDR3 sequence (DNA): TGTGCCAGTAGTATAGACGTGGACAGGGGGTACACCGGGGAGCTGTTTTTT.

The chain couples TRBV6-1 to TRBJ2-5; D possibly matches TRBD1 or TRBD2 (7 bases each). V lost 4 bases and J 5 bases, leaving 26 bases between the germline ends. The germline CDR1 and CDR2 sequences are MNHNS and SASEGT. The CDR3 contains 18 residues. CDR3 nucleotides: TGTGCCAGCAGTGCGGGGAGGGGGCAGGGCAGACCGGGGGAGACCCAGTACTTC. It is translated as CASSAGRGQGRPGETQYF.

The rearrangement joins TRBV12-3 or TRBV12-4 to TRBJ2-5; D not certain. V was shortened by 3 bases and J by 5 bases, with 7 bases between the two germline ends. This CDR3 contains 12 residues. The CDR3 nucleotides read TGTGCCAGCAGTTTTCTTCTGGAGACCCAGTACTTC. It specifies CASSFLLETQYF.

The chain links TRBV28 to TRBJ2-2; either TRBD1 or TRBD2 may fit D (7 bases each). CDR3 size: 17 residues. Trimming removed 3 bases from V and 4 bases from J, with 18 bases in between. Germline CDR1 reads MDHEN; CDR2 reads SYDVKM. CDR3 in DNA: TGTGCCAGCAGTTTGTGGGCCAGGGGGGAGGGCACCGGGGAGCTGTTTTTT. This translates into CASSLWARGEGTGELFF.

In this sample, this clone turned up once. The chain is built from TRBV14 and TRBJ2-2; D may be TRBD2 (6 bases). This CDR3 has 14 amino acids. Trimming removed 6 bases from V and 6 bases from J, with 14 bases in between. Germline-derived CDR1 and CDR2 are SGHDN and FVKESK. The DNA for the CDR3 is TGTGCCAGCAGTAAACAGTCGGGGGCCGGGGAGCTGTTTTTT. Its protein product is CASSKQSGAGELFF.

The chain is built from TRBV3-1 (or the pseudogene TRBV3-2) and TRBJ1-1; no clear D gene. CDR3 size: 15 residues. Germline CDR1 and CDR2: LGHDT and YNNKEL (reference sequence). Trimming took off 4 bases at V and 0 bases at J, with 12 bases between the two ends. CDR3 protein: CASSLSGNMNTEAFF. Here the CDR3 DNA reads TGTGCCAGCAGCCTAAGTGGGAATATGAACACTGAAGCTTTCTTT.